These 6 T cell receptor beta chains share one sample of origin, sequenced in a study of shared clonotypes between healthy human individuals. Terminally differentiated effector memory CD45RA+ cells were left out of the naive CD8 fraction, which was CD45RO-negative and positively selected for CCR7. Data came from immunoSEQ multiplex PCR; TCRdb stores just in-frame clones and leaves some out. The table has some 2 million clones, less than 95% seen once; the top ten hold 1% to 1.5%. The sequenced sample was naive CD8+ T cells sorted from blood. The receptors derive from a man aged 18-30 years in good health.

Written as DNA, the CDR3 is TGTGCCAGTAGTGACGACAAATACAATGAGCAGTTCTTC. Protein sequence: CASSDDKYNEQFF. V and J are TRBV19 and TRBJ2-1, with no clear D. With 5 bases removed from V and 4 bases from J, the gap between germline ends came to 9 bases. CDR1 LNHDA and CDR2 SQIVND come from the germline V gene (reference sequence). The CDR3 contains 13 residues.

Turning to this clone: Additional DNA sequences in this sample encode the identical CDR3. The genes are TRBV4-3 and TRBJ2-7; maybe TRBD1 (6 bases). Germline V gives CDR1 LGHNA, CDR2 YSLEER. The germline V and J ends were trimmed by 0 bases and 3 bases, with 6 bases remaining between them. The CDR3 totals 13 residues. CDR3 DNA sequence: TGCGCCAGCAGCCAAGAACAGGGCTACGAGCAGTACTTC. Amino acid sequence: CASSQEQGYEQYF.

V gene TRBV4-1 combines with J gene TRBJ1-1, with D perhaps TRBD1 (6 bases). CDR1 MGHRA and CDR2 YSYEKL come from the germline V gene. This CDR3 has 14 amino acids. Deletions cut 2 bases from V and 7 bases from J, with 14 bases between. The CDR3: CASSQQDSRGEAFF. The CDR3 region has the DNA TGCGCCAGCAGCCAACAGGATTCCAGGGGTGAAGCTTTCTTT.

The CDR3 DNA reads as TGTGCCAGCAGCTTGGGATCCGGTAGTGAAGCTTTCTTT. As protein: CASSLGSGSEAFF. The genes are TRBV5-6 and TRBJ1-1; D unclear. Trimming stripped 0 bases from V and 7 bases from J, with 10 bases between. This CDR3 region has 13 residues. Per germline, CDR1 SGHDT and CDR2 YYEEEE.

On this clone: Other DNA sequences from this sample encode an identical CDR3 as well. V gene TRBV5-4 combines with J gene TRBJ2-7; no firm D call. The germline V gene encodes CDR1 SGHNT and CDR2 YYREEE (reference sequence). V was trimmed by 4 bases and J by 3 bases, leaving 8 bases between them. This CDR3 has 12 amino acids. The CDR3 DNA reads TGTGCCAGCAGCCCTCTAGGCTACGAGCAGTACTTC. Translation gives CASSPLGYEQYF.

This rearrangement joins TRBV4-2 to TRBJ1-5, with TRBD1 matching over 7 bases. The germline CDR1 and CDR2 sequences are LGHNA and YNFKEQ. V lost 0 bases to trimming and J lost 8 bases; unmatched junction nucleotides: 13. The CDR3 loop spans 17 amino acids. Here the CDR3 reads CASSQEWGGQTSEPQHF. CDR3 DNA: TGTGCCAGCAGCCAAGAATGGGGGGGACAGACTTCGGAGCCCCAGCATTTT.